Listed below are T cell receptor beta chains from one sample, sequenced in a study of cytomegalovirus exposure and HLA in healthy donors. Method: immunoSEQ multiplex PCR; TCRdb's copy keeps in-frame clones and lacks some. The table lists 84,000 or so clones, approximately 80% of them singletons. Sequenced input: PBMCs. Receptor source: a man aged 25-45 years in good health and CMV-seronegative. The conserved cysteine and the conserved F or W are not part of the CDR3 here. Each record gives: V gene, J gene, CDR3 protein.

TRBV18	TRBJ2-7	ASSYLTGVQGEQY
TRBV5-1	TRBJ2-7	ASSSDRGPYEQY
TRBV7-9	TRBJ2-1	ASSPWVRENNEQF
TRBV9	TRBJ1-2	ASSVGDRADYGYT
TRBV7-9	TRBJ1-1	ASSANRDMNTEAF
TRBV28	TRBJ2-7	ASSLAQGSRDEQY
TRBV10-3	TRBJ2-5	AISVSLAEETQY
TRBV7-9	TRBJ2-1	ASSLPGLGGNEQF
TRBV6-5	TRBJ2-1	ASSYYRQGKHEQF
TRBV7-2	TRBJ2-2	ASSPGMGANTGELF
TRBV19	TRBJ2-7	ASSMFSGVLRYEQY
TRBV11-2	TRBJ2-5	ASSFRTGAGETQY
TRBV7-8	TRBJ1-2	ASSRSGGRGYT
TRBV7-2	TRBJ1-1	ASSTGPLTEAF
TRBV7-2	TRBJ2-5	ASSPGTGGETQY
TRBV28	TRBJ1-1	ASRGGVGTEAF
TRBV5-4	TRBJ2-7	ASSSPAKADDDSYEQY
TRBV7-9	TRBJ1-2	ASSLNGQGLYYGYT
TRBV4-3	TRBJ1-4	ASSQDPRPTNEKLF
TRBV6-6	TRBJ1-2	ASMYGTAYGYT
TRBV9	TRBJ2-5	ASSSQGTRETQY
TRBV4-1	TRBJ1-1	ASSQETAGIFSLEAF
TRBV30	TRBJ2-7	AWSALTGGASEQY
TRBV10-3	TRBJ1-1	AIRKDSRNTEAF
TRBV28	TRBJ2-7	ASSWQGSSHEQY
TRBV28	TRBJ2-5	ASSLGSQDQETQY
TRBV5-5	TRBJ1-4	ASSLTPQGAGNEKLF
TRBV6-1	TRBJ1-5	ASSVTGVTHSNQPQH
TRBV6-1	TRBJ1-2	ASSGGLSNYGYT
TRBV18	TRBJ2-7	ASSPPGQGIYEQY